A single sample gave rise to the 12 T cell receptor beta chains below, sequenced in a study of blood T cell repertoires in COVID-19. Assay: immunoSEQ multiplex PCR; the TCRdb copy retains only in-frame clones and omits some. In the table there are approximately 230,000 clones, roughly nine tenths of which are singletons. Material for sequencing was PBMCs or T cells enriched from blood (not recorded which). The receptors derive from a woman aged 25 to 39 with acute COVID-19.

The chain links TRBV27 to TRBJ1-4; TRBD1 agrees at 8 bases. The CDR3 extends over 15 amino acids. In germline, CDR1 is MNHEY, CDR2 SMNVEV (reference sequence). J was trimmed by 4 bases and V by 6 bases; bases with no gene match: 7. CDR3 nucleotides: TGTGCCAGCAGCCAGAGGACAGGGCGTAATGAAAAACTGTTTTTT. Its protein product is CASSQRTGRNEKLFF. The whole variable domain, filled in from reference TRBV27 and TRBJ1-4, reads EAQVTQNPRYLITVTGKKLTVTCSQNMNHEYMSWYRQDPGLGLRQIYYSMNVEVTDKGDVPEGYKVSRKEKRNFPLILESPSPNQTSLYFCASSQRTGRNEKLFFGSGTQLSVL.

The chain recombines TRBV15 with TRBJ1-5; 10 bases are shared with TRBD1. Germline CDR1 reads LNHNV; CDR2 reads YYDKDF (reference sequence). The CDR3 covers 15 residues. J gave up 4 bases and V 8 bases, and 8 bases lay outside the gene matches. The chain's CDR3 is CATQTGGDWNQPQHF. CDR3 nucleotides: TGTGCCACCCAGACAGGGGGCGACTGGAATCAGCCCCAGCATTTT.

CDR3: CASSLVWSKLAGGNEQFF. CDR3 coding DNA: TGTGCCAGCAGCTTAGTCTGGTCCAAACTAGCGGGAGGGAATGAGCAGTTCTTC. The chain links TRBV7-2 to TRBJ2-1, with TRBD2 matching 13 bases. Germline V gene lookup returns CDR1 SGHTA and CDR2 FQGNSA. With V trimmed by 1 base and J by 7 bases, 10 bases remained unmatched. CDR3 length equals 18 residues.

The V and J genes are TRBV12-1 and TRBJ2-7; TRBD1, the table's D call, lacks a check against the DNA. TRBV12-1 is tagged as a pseudogene. The CDR3 is 13 residues long. The CDR3 coding sequence is TGTGCCAGCAGCCCGGGACAGCGGGACGAGCAGTACTTC. Amino acids: CASSPGQRDEQYF.

This clone was seen a single time. The chain links TRBV27 to TRBJ2-1, with TRBD2 matching 9 bases. The V gene end was trimmed by 8 bases and the J gene end by 6 bases; junction bases not matched to a gene: 14. The CDR3 has 16 amino acids. Germline-derived CDR1 and CDR2 are MNHEY and SMNVEV (reference sequence). CDR3 sequence: CASRPSMAGGLNEQFF. CDR3 DNA sequence: TGTGCCAGCCGACCTAGTATGGCGGGAGGGCTCAATGAGCAGTTCTTC.

This sequence joins TRBV20-1 and TRBJ2-3; 8 bases are a match to TRBD2. The ends lost 3 bases at V and 1 base at J; junction bases unmatched: 15. CDR3 length: 18 amino acids. Looked up from germline, CDR1 is DFQATT and CDR2 is SNEGSKA (reference sequence). CDR3 sequence reads: CSASHGRGVSRGTDTQYF. DNA of the CDR3: TGCAGTGCTAGTCACGGGCGGGGGGTGTCGCGGGGCACAGATACGCAGTATTTT.

The chain has TRBV18 and TRBJ2-7; D unclear. The CDR3 covers 13 residues. Germline V CDR1 and CDR2: KGHSH, LQKENI. Trimming shortened V by 6 bases and J by 0 bases, and 9 bases separated the two germline ends. The DNA of the CDR3 is TGTGCCAGCTCCCCCGGGTCCTCCTACGAGCAGTACTTC. Translated, it gives CASSPGSSYEQYF.

The rearrangement links TRBV20-1 to TRBJ1-2; no clear D. CDR3 length: 11 residues. The germline V and J ends were trimmed by 5 bases and 10 bases, with 14 bases remaining between them. Germline CDR1 and CDR2: DFQATT and SNEGSKA (reference sequence). CDR3 in amino acids: CSAPGEVDYTF. Here the CDR3 DNA reads TGCAGTGCTCCCGGGGAGGTTGACTACACCTTC.

This chain joins TRBV5-1 and TRBJ2-1, with TRBD2 identical over 7 bases. CDR3 size: 15 residues. Germline lookup yields CDR1 SGHRS and CDR2 YFSETQ. Trimming took 0 bases from V and 4 from J; bases not matched to a gene: 4. The CDR3 loop is CASSLGAGVYNEQFF. As DNA, the CDR3 is TGCGCCAGCAGCTTGGGTGCGGGGGTATACAATGAGCAGTTCTTC.

The chain uses TRBV28 and TRBJ2-7; D is possibly TRBD1 (6 bases). Germline V gene lookup returns CDR1 MDHEN and CDR2 SYDVKM. There are 13 residues in the CDR3. Trimming left V 2 bases short and J 2 bases short, with 7 bases between. For the CDR3, the DNA is TGTGCCAGCAGTTTAGGGACAACCTACGAGCAGTACTTC. Translated: CASSLGTTYEQYF.

V is TRBV4-1 and J is TRBJ2-5; D is possibly TRBD1 (7 bases). The germline V gene encodes CDR1 MGHRA and CDR2 YSYEKL. The CDR3 is made up of 19 amino acids. V was cut by 3 bases and J by 1 base, with 24 bases left in between. CDR3 nucleotides: TGCGCCAGCAGCCAGAAAAGCCCCCAGGAGGGGACAGTCCAAGAGACCCAGTACTTC. This sequence encodes CASSQKSPQEGTVQETQYF.

This clone was counted a single time. The V and J genes are TRBV3-1 (or the pseudogene TRBV3-2) and TRBJ1-2; TRBD1 agrees at 9 bases. Unmatched junction bases numbered 5, after V lost 1 base and J lost 2 bases. The V gene's germline CDR1 is LGHDT and CDR2 YNNKEL (reference sequence). CDR3 length equals 16 residues. For the CDR3, the DNA is TGTGCCAGCAGCCAAGCGGACAGGGGACCCAACTATGGCTACACCTTC. It is translated as CASSQADRGPNYGYTF.